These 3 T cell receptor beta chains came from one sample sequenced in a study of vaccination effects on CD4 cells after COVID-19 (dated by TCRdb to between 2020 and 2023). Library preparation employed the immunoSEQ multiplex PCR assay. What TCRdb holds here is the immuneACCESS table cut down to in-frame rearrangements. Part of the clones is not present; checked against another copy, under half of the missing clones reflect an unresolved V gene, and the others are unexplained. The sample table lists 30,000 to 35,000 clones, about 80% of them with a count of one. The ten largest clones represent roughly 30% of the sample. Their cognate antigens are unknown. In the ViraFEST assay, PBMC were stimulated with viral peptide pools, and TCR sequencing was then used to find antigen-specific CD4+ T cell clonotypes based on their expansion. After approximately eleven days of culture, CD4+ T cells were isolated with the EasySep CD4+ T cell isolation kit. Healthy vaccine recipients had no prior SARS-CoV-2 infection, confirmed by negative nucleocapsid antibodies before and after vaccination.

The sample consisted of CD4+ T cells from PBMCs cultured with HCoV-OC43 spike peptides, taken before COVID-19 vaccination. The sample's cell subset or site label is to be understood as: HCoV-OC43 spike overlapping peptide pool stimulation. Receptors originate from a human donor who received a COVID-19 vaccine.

The CDR3 DNA reads TGCGCCAGCAGCCTGGGGACAGGGGGCAATTCACCCCTCCACTTT. Protein: CASSLGTGGNSPLHF. V usage is TRBV5-1 and J usage is TRBJ1-6, with 12 bases identical to TRBD1. The germline V gene encodes CDR1 SGHRS and CDR2 YFSETQ. This CDR3 is built from 15 residues. Germline trimming cut 4 bases from V and 7 bases from J; bases unmatched to any gene: 3.

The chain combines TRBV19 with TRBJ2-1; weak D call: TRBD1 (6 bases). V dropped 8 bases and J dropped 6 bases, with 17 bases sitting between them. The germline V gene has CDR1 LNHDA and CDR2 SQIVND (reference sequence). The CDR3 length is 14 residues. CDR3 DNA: TGTGCCAGTGGGGCAGGGGATGGCCCCAATGAGCAGTTCTTC. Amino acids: CASGAGDGPNEQFF. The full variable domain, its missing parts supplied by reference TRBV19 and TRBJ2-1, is DGGITQSPKYLFRKEGQNVTLSCEQNLNHDAMYWYRQDPGQGLRLIYYSQIVNDFQKGDIAEGYSVSREKKESFPLTVTSAQKNPTAFYLCASGAGDGPNEQFFGPGTRLTVL.

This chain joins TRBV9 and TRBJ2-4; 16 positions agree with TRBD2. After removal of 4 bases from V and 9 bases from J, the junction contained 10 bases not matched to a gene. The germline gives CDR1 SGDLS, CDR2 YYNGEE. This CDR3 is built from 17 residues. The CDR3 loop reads CASSPVGLAGGPSIQYF. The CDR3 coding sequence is TGTGCCAGCAGCCCAGTGGGACTAGCGGGGGGGCCCAGCATTCAGTACTTC.